This passage covers 13 T cell receptor beta chains from one sample sequenced in a study of cytomegalovirus exposure and HLA in healthy donors (dated by TCRdb to about 2017). The method was the immunoSEQ multiplex PCR assay. For the multiplex PCR, a mixture combining 60 forward primers for TCR Vbeta segments and 13 reverse primers for TCR Jbeta segments was used. Entries here come from immuneACCESS through TCRdb and include only in-frame sequences with V and J called. Some clones fail to appear in such tables; in the studies checked, an unresolved V gene covers under half of the shortfall, and the cause of the remainder is unknown. Recorded for this sample are about 150,000 clones; 70% to 80% of them occurred a single time. Of the sample, about 4% is held by the ten largest clones. Sequencing input: PBMCs. Receptors originate from a human donor in good health.

The V and J genes are TRBV9 and TRBJ2-5; D possibly corresponds to TRBD1 (5 bases). The CDR3 sequence is 12 residues long. Germline assignment: CDR1 SGDLS and CDR2 YYNGEE. Trimming removed 3 bases from V and 7 bases from J, with 10 bases in between. CDR3 in DNA: TGTGCCAGCAGCGAGGCCCAGGGGACCCAGTACTTC. This translates into CASSEAQGTQYF. The full variable domain, rest sourced from reference TRBV9 and TRBJ2-5, is DSGVTQTPKHLITATGQRVTLRCSPRSGDLSVYWYQQSLDQGLQFLIQYYNGEERAKGNILERFSAQQFPDLHSELNLSSLELGDSALYFCASSEAQGTQYFGPGTRLLVL.

The chain employs TRBV13 and TRBJ1-2; D gene ambiguous. Germline CDR1 is PRHDT and CDR2 is FYEKMQ (reference sequence). With 1 base removed from V and 2 bases from J, the gap between germline ends came to 8 bases. The CDR3 extends over 14 amino acids. CDR3 bases: TGTGCCAGCAGCTTAGAGCGGTCGAACTATGGCTACACCTTC. This codes for CASSLERSNYGYTF.

The V gene is TRBV27, the J gene TRBJ2-7; D might be TRBD2 (6 bases). CDR1 and CDR2 (germline): MNHEY, SMNVEV (reference sequence). This CDR3 spans 15 amino acids. V lost 6 bases to trimming and J lost 2 bases, with 17 bases between them. In DNA form, the CDR3 reads TGTGCCAGCAGGCAGCGGGCCGAAATAACCTACGAGCAGTACTTC. Its protein product is CASRQRAEITYEQYF.

Here the CDR3 DNA reads TGTGCCAGCAGGGAACTAGCGGGGGGCTCCTACGAGCAGTACTTC. This translates into CASRELAGGSYEQYF. The chain has TRBV6-4 and TRBJ2-7; the match to TRBD2 covers 12 bases. Germline assignment: CDR1 MRHNA and CDR2 SNTAGT. V was clipped by 6 bases and J by 0 bases; unmatched bases: 3. This CDR3 has 15 amino acids.

The genes are TRBV5-1 and TRBJ1-4, with TRBD1 matching over 8 bases. J was trimmed by 0 bases and V by 4 bases; bases with no gene match: 8. This CDR3 has 17 residues. Germline V lookup: CDR1 SGHRS, CDR2 YFSETQ. DNA of the CDR3: TGCGCCAGCAGCGGGACAGGTCTTCTCGCAACTAATGAAAAACTGTTTTTT. This sequence encodes CASSGTGLLATNEKLFF. The full variable domain, in which reference TRBV5-1 and TRBJ1-4 provide the parts outside the CDR3, is KAGVTQTPRYLIKTRGQQVTLSCSPISGHRSVSWYQQTPGQGLQFLFEYFSETQRNKGNFPGRFSGRQFSNSRSEMNVSTLELGDSALYLCASSGTGLLATNEKLFFGSGTQLSVL.

Here the CDR3 reads CASSIAGGTDTQYF. CDR3 coding DNA: TGTGCCAGTAGTATCGCAGGGGGCACAGATACGCAGTATTTT. V is TRBV19 and J is TRBJ2-3, with a weak D call TRBD1 (6 bases). CDR1 LNHDA and CDR2 SQIVND come from the germline V gene (reference sequence). V was pared by 3 bases and J by 1 base, with 8 bases between. The CDR3 has 14 residues.

The rearrangement joins TRBV29-1 to TRBJ1-3, with TRBD1 matching 7 bases. There are 16 residues in the CDR3. V gave up 6 bases and J gave up 0 bases; unmatched junction bases: 11. Germline CDR1 and CDR2: SQVTM and ANQGSEA. Here the CDR3 DNA reads TGCAGCGTCGAATCACACGGGACAGCCTCTGGAAACACCATATATTTT. Translated, it gives CSVESHGTASGNTIYF.

V and J are TRBV7-9 and TRBJ2-1, with unresolved D. Germline CDR1 and CDR2: SEHNR and FQNEAQ (reference sequence). The V end was cut by 5 bases, the J end by 5 bases, with 7 bases between. The CDR3 is 12 residues long. CDR3: CASSPLHNEQFF. The CDR3 bases are TGTGCCAGCAGCCCCCTTCACAATGAGCAGTTCTTC.

Here the CDR3 reads CASSPTGTGLTDTQYF. For the CDR3, the DNA is TGTGCCAGCAGCCCTACCGGGACAGGCTTAACAGATACGCAGTATTTT. The rearrangement joins TRBV5-4 to TRBJ2-3, with 8 bases identical to TRBD1. CDR1 is SGHNT and CDR2 is YYREEE in the germline V gene (reference sequence). The CDR3 extends over 16 amino acids. Unmatched junction bases numbered 10, after V lost 4 bases and J lost 3 bases.

Written as DNA, the CDR3 is TGTGCCAGCAGCGTAGCTTTAGCGGCCTTCTACAATGAGCAGTTCTTC. This gives the protein CASSVALAAFYNEQFF. This rearrangement joins TRBV9 to TRBJ2-1; perhaps TRBD2 as D (6 bases). Per germline, CDR1 SGDLS and CDR2 YYNGEE. CDR3 length: 16 residues. V was cut by 0 bases and J by 3 bases, with 13 bases left in between.

V and J are TRBV5-1 and TRBJ1-5; no definite D call. The CDR3 is made up of 14 amino acids. V lost 4 bases and J lost 7, with 15 bases in between. Per the germline V gene, CDR1 is SGHRS and CDR2 is YFSETQ. The CDR3 region is CASSPIPGEQPQHF. The CDR3 DNA reads TGCGCCAGCAGCCCAATTCCCGGGGAACAGCCCCAGCATTTT. Full variable domain (remainder filled in from reference TRBV5-1 and TRBJ1-5): KAGVTQTPRYLIKTRGQQVTLSCSPISGHRSVSWYQQTPGQGLQFLFEYFSETQRNKGNFPGRFSGRQFSNSRSEMNVSTLELGDSALYLCASSPIPGEQPQHFGDGTRLSIL.

The CDR3 DNA follows: TGTGCCAGCAGCTTAAACCCCGGGGACAGGGTCTATGGCTACACCTTC. Its translation is CASSLNPGDRVYGYTF. V usage is TRBV11-2 and J usage is TRBJ1-2; 9 nucleotides line up with TRBD1. This CDR3 comprises 16 residues. The V and J ends lost 2 bases and 4 bases, in that order; junction bases with no gene match: 8. CDR1 and CDR2 (germline): SGHAT, FQNNGV.

The genes are TRBV30 and TRBJ1-4; D is uncertain. The CDR3 is 15 residues long. The germline CDR1 and CDR2 sequences are GTSNPN and SVGIG (reference sequence). The V gene lost 4 bases and the J gene lost 6 bases, with 18 bases spanning the gap. The CDR3 coding sequence is TGTGCCTGGAATGGGCTCGGAGGGTTGGATGAAAAACTGTTTTTT. It encodes CAWNGLGGLDEKLFF.